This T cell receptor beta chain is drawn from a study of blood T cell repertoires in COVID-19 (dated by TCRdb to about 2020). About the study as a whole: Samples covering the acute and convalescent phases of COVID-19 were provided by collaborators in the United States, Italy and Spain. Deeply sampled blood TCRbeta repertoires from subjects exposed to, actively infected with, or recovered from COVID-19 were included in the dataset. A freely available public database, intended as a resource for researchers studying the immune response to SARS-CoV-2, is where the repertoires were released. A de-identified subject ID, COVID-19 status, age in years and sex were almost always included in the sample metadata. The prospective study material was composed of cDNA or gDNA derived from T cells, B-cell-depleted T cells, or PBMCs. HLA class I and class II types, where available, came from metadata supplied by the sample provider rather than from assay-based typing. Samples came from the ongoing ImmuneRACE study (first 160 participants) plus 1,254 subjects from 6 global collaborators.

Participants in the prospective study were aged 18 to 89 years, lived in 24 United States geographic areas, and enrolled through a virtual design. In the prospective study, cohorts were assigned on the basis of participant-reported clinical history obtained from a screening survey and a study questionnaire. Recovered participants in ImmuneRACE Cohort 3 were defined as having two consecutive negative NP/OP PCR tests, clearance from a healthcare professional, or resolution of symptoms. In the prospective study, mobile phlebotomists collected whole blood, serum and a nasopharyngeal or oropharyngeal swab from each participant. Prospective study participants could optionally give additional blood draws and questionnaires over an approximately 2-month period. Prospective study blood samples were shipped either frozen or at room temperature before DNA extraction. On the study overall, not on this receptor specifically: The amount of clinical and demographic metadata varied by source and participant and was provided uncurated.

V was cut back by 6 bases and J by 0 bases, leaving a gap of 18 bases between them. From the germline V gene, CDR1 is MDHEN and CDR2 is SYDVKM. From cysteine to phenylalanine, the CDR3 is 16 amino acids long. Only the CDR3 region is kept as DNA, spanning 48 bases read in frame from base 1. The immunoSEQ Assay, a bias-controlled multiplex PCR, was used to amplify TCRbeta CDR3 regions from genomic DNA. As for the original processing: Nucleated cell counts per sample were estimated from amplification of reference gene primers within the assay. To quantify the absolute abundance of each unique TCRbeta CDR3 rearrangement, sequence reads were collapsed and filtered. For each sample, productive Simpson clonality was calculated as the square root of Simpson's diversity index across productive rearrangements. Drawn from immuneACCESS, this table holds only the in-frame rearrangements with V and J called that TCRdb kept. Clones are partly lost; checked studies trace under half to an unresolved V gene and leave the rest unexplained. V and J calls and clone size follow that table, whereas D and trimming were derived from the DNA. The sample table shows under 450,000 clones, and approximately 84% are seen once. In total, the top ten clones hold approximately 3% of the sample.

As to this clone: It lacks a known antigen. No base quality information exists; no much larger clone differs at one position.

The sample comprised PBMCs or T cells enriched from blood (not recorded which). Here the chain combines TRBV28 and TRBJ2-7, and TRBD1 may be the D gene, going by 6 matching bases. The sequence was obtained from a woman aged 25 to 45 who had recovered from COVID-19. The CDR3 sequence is CASSHPQRGFSYEQYF. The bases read TGTGCCAGCAGCCATCCTCAGAGGGGGTTCTCCTACGAGCAGTACTTC.